The next 22 T cell receptor beta chains were all read from a single sample in a study of metastatic and nonmetastatic thyroid tumors. Patients were all untreated before their thyroid surgery. TCRdb re-called clones from the PCR reads using MiXCR. The table lists roughly 25,000 clones, under 25% of them singletons. Sequenced sample: blood. The receptors were gathered from a male donor with papillary thyroid cancer or a benign thyroid nodule (not recorded which). Some clones in this sample may be carry-over from other donors' samples.

Note on this clone: At one end, the junction sequence differs from germline, possibly due to a read error. The genes are TRBV29-1 and TRBJ1-5; TRBD1 might be the D (6 bases). Germline V gene data show CDR1 as SQVTM and CDR2 as ANQGSEA. The CDR3 loop spans 14 amino acids. CDR3 DNA sequence: TGCAGCGTTGCGGATCACGGGGGCTATCAGGCCCAGCATTTT. Its translation is CSVADHGGYQAQHF.

The chain employs TRBV28 and TRBJ1-2; D gene ambiguous. CDR3 size: 13 residues. Trimming stripped 7 bases from V and 9 bases from J, with 18 bases between. Looked up from germline, CDR1 is MDHEN and CDR2 is SYDVKM. Here the CDR3 DNA reads TGTGCCAGCAATGCCGGTAGGGAATGGCGCTACACCTTC. This gives the protein CASNAGREWRYTF.

This rearrangement joins TRBV7-8 to TRBJ1-3; D ambiguous. V gave up 1 base and J gave up 0 bases, with 4 bases separating them. The CDR3 length is 14 residues. Germline V gene data show CDR1 as SGHVS and CDR2 as FQNEAQ. The CDR3, as DNA: TGTGCCAGCAGCTTAGACAGCTCTGGAAACACCATATATTTT. Protein: CASSLDSSGNTIYF.

In this sample, this clone is medium-sized (0.01 to 0.1%). This chain uses TRBV4-3 with TRBJ1-2; perhaps TRBD1 as D (5 bases). This CDR3 spans 15 amino acids. V was clipped by 0 bases and J by 7 bases, with 15 bases between them. Germline values: CDR1 LGHNA, CDR2 YSLEER. CDR3 nucleotide sequence: TGCGCCAGCAGCCAAGATGAGCAGGGCCTGCGTGGCTACACCTTC. This encodes CASSQDEQGLRGYTF.

By frequency in the sample, this clone is medium-sized. J is TRBJ1-2 and V is TRBV11-3, with 11 positions matching TRBD1. J lost 3 bases, V lost 3 bases, and 6 bases had no gene match. Germline V lookup: CDR1 SGHNT, CDR2 YENEEA. The CDR3 runs 16 residues. The CDR3 coding sequence is TGTGCCAGCAGCTTGGAAAGGACAGGGGGCGACTATGGCTACACCTTC. It specifies CASSLERTGGDYGYTF.

With respect to this clone: Sequence at one end of the junction differs from germline and may be a read error. The chain carries TRBV6-5 and TRBJ1-5; D gene ambiguous. The germline CDR1 and CDR2 sequences are MNHEY and SVGAGI. The CDR3 has 14 residues. The CDR3 DNA is TGTGCCAGCAGTTCATTTGGACCTGGCGAGCCCCAGCATTTC. Translated, it gives CASSSFGPGEPQHF.

The CDR3, as DNA: TGTGCCAGCAGTTACTCAAGGGACGAGCAGTACTTC. Its translation: CASSYSRDEQYF. The rearrangement joins TRBV6-2 or TRBV6-3 to TRBJ2-7; the D is unclear. V dropped 0 bases and J dropped 5 bases, with 5 bases sitting between them. Per germline, CDR1 MNHEY and CDR2 SVGEGT. This CDR3 spans 12 amino acids.

This clone turned up a few times. At one boundary the junction diverges from the germline segment, which might be a read error. The chain combines TRBV6-5 with TRBJ1-3; no clear D gene. CDR1 and CDR2 (germline): MNHEY, SVGAGI. The CDR3 sequence is 16 residues long. The CDR3 nucleotides are TGTGCCAGTAGTTATAAGGGTCCGAACTCTGTAAACACCATATATTTT. Protein product: CASSYKGPNSVNTIYF.

The rearrangement links TRBV7-6 to TRBJ2-1; the match to TRBD2 covers 7 bases. The germline V gene has CDR1 SGHVS and CDR2 FNYEAQ. The CDR3 runs 16 residues. V was pared by 0 bases and J by 3 bases, with 5 bases of the junction left unmatched. The CDR3 reads CASSLAAAGDYNEQFF. The CDR3 bases are TGTGCCAGCAGCTTAGCAGCCGCGGGAGACTACAATGAGCAGTTCTTC.

This clone occurred many times. CDR3 in DNA: TGTGCCAGCAGGCTTCCCGGTGGGGAGCTGTTTTTT. This translates into CASRLPGGELFF. This sequence joins TRBV7-3 and TRBJ2-2; D remains unclear. The CDR3 spans 12 residues. Trimming removed 6 bases from V and 8 bases from J, with 10 bases in between. Germline-derived CDR1 and CDR2 are SGHTA and FQGTGA.

This clone occurred many times. The rearrangement links TRBV7-3 to TRBJ2-4, with 8 positions matching TRBD2. After removal of 2 bases from V and 4 bases from J, the junction contained 7 bases not matched to a gene. CDR3 size: 16 residues. Germline V gives CDR1 SGHTA, CDR2 FQGTGA. This chain's CDR3 is CASSLFAGGTKNIQYF. The CDR3 DNA reads TGTGCCAGCAGCTTATTTGCGGGGGGCACTAAAAACATTCAGTACTTC.

This clone occurred many times. The chain recombines TRBV12-3 or TRBV12-4 with TRBJ2-2, with a weak D call TRBD2 (5 bases). V gave up 5 bases and J gave up 5 bases, with 9 bases separating them. There are 13 residues in the CDR3. The CDR3 DNA sequence: TGTGCCAGCAGTCAACTAGAAACCGGGGAGCTGTTTTTT. It encodes CASSQLETGELFF.

This clone is labeled medium-sized (0.01 to 0.1%). This rearrangement joins TRBV6-1 to TRBJ1-3, with a tentative D call TRBD1 (5 bases). The V gene lost 4 bases and the J gene lost 4 bases, with 14 bases spanning the gap. The CDR3 totals 15 residues. CDR1 and CDR2 from the germline V gene are MNHNS and SASEGT. The CDR3 nucleotides read TGTGCCAGCAGTGCGTTGAGGGGCGGAGGAAACACCATATATTTT. Residues: CASSALRGGGNTIYF.

The table lists this clone with many counts. The gene calls are TRBV20-1 and TRBJ2-5; TRBD2 aligns across 9 bases. The V gene's germline CDR1 is DFQATT and CDR2 SNEGSKA (reference sequence). The CDR3 covers 14 residues. V was pared by 6 bases and J by 4 bases, with 9 bases of the junction left unmatched. The CDR3 DNA sequence: TGCAGTGCCTTACAGGCAGCGGGGGGAGAGACCCAGTACTTC. Its translation: CSALQAAGGETQYF.

This clone was recorded at least ten times. V is TRBV6-6 and J is TRBJ2-7; 9 positions agree with TRBD2. The CDR3 is 16 amino acids. Germline CDR1 and CDR2: MNHNY and SVGAGI (reference sequence). V dropped 2 bases and J dropped 3; count of bases not matched to a gene: 8. CDR3 DNA: TGTGCCAGCAGTTACGGCGGGGGGGCCGGAGTCTACGAGCAGTACTTC. Its translation is CASSYGGGAGVYEQYF.

This clone was found many times. The rearrangement joins TRBV19 to TRBJ1-5; 10 bases fit TRBD1. This CDR3 is 16 amino acids long. The V segment lost 10 bases and the J segment 2 bases; nucleotides outside the gene matches: 11. CDR1 and CDR2 (germline): LNHDA, SQIVND (reference sequence). The CDR3 DNA follows: TGTGCCACCACAAGGGTCGGGACAGGGGGCAATCAGCCCCAGCATTTT. It codes for CATTRVGTGGNQPQHF.

This clone has just a few counts. V usage is TRBV12-3 or TRBV12-4 and J usage is TRBJ1-2, with D possibly matching TRBD1 (6 bases). With 8 bases removed from V and 5 bases from J, the gap between germline ends came to 30 bases. The CDR3 totals 18 residues. CDR3 loop: CASASTGAGEGVLYGYTF. In DNA form, the CDR3 reads TGTGCCAGCGCCTCCACGGGGGCAGGTGAGGGGGTTCTATATGGCTACACCTTC.

This clone was observed many times. The genes are TRBV7-2 and TRBJ1-4, with 7 bases lining up with TRBD1. Per the germline V gene, CDR1 is SGHTA and CDR2 is FQGNSA. The CDR3 has 14 amino acids. The trim removed 5 bases at V and 5 bases at J, leaving 5 bases unmatched. CDR3 nucleotide sequence: TGTGCCAGCAGCCGGACAGGAACGAATGAAAAACTGTTTTTT. Its protein is CASSRTGTNEKLFF.

This clone is categorized as medium-sized. This chain uses TRBV18 with TRBJ2-7; D might be TRBD1 (6 bases). Trimming removed 2 bases from V and 3 bases from J, with 11 bases in between. Per germline, CDR1 KGHSH and CDR2 LQKENI. The CDR3 has 14 amino acids. CDR3 sequence reads: CASSPGTLDYEQYF. The CDR3 coding sequence is TGTGCCAGCTCACCAGGGACACTTGACTACGAGCAGTACTTC.

In this sample, this clone is medium-sized. The chain is built from TRBV6-1 and TRBJ1-1; D remains unclear. The CDR3 runs to 12 residues. Trimming shortened V by 3 bases and J by 5 bases, and 7 bases separated the two germline ends. Germline V gives CDR1 MNHNS, CDR2 SASEGT. The chain's CDR3 is CASSDVTTEAFF. CDR3 nucleotides: TGTGCCAGCAGTGATGTTACTACTGAAGCTTTCTTT.

Ten or more counts support this clone. The rearrangement links TRBV9 to TRBJ2-1; 8 positions agree with TRBD1. The germline V gene encodes CDR1 SGDLS and CDR2 YYNGEE. The J segment lost 0 bases and the V segment lost 4 bases, leaving 9 bases of the junction unmatched. The length of the CDR3 is 17 residues. CDR3 region: CASSPHQGASSYNEQFF. The CDR3 DNA follows: TGTGCCAGCAGCCCGCATCAGGGGGCTAGCTCCTACAATGAGCAGTTCTTC. The full variable domain, completed using reference TRBV9 and TRBJ2-1, is DSGVTQTPKHLITATGQRVTLRCSPRSGDLSVYWYQQSLDQGLQFLIQYYNGEERAKGNILERFSAQQFPDLHSELNLSSLELGDSALYFCASSPHQGASSYNEQFFGPGTRLTVL.

The table lists this clone with many counts. This chain uses TRBV10-3 with TRBJ1-2; D may be TRBD1 (6 bases). Trimming pared 2 bases from V and 3 bases from J, leaving 7 bases between. This CDR3 is 13 amino acids long. The germline V gene has CDR1 ENHRY and CDR2 SYGVKD. The CDR3 DNA is TGTGCCATCAGTGAGGACAGGTACTATGGCTACACCTTC. Its translation: CAISEDRYYGYTF.